This TCR beta chain was found in a study of cytomegalovirus exposure and HLA in healthy donors. Study overall: Out of 150 million to 200 million T cells, an earlier analysis found over 90 million unique TCR beta sequences in total. Regarding the study as a whole: Earlier findings revealed that most TCR beta V segments proved productive either about 90% or about 30% of the time. A later analysis linked a missense variant in DCLRE1C to the trimming of TCR beta V and J genes.

Regarding this clone: The antigen is unknown.

Germline values: CDR1 LNHNV, CDR2 YYDKDF (reference sequence). CDR3 length: 15 residues. V lost 0 bases and J 4 bases, leaving 10 bases between the germline ends. The PCR made use of 60 Vbeta and 13 Jbeta primers. The repertoire was sequenced with immunoSEQ multiplex PCR; TCRdb's copy has only in-frame clones and lacks some. This sample has about 94,000 clones, with around 66% found just once. The rearrangement joins TRBV15 to TRBJ1-3; D might be TRBD1 (6 bases). The sequenced sample consisted of PBMCs. The clonotype originates from a man aged 30 to 39 in good health and CMV-seronegative. The CDR3 sequence is CATSRDPGAGNTIYF. The CDR3 coding sequence is TGTGCCACCAGCAGAGATCCAGGGGCAGGAAACACCATATATTTT.